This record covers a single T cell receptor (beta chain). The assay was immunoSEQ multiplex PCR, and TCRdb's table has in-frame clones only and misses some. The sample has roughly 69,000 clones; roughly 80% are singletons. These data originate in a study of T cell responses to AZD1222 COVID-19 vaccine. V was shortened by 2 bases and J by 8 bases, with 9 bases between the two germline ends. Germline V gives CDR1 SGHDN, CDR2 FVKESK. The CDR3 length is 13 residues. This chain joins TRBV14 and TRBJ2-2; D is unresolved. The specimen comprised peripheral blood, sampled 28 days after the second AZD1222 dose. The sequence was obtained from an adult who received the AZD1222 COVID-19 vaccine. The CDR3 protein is CASSQIEWGELFF. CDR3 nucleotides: TGTGCCAGCAGCCAAATTGAATGGGGGGAGCTGTTTTTT.